These T cell receptor beta chains were read from a single sample in a study of cytomegalovirus exposure and HLA in healthy donors. Method: immunoSEQ multiplex PCR; TCRdb's copy keeps in-frame clones and lacks some. The repertoire holds under 200,000 clones, with roughly 77% as singletons. What was sequenced was PBMCs. These receptor sequences come from a woman aged 40 to 49 in good health and CMV-seropositive. Both conserved end residues are part of each CDR3. The D gene is left open where the match is weak. Expanded clones are given a class, and other clones once, few, many or no size at all.

TRBV5-4	TRBJ2-7	TRBD1	few	TGTGCCAGCAGCTGGGACAGGGGGTCCTACGAGCAGTACTTC	CASSWDRGSYEQYF
TRBV19	TRBJ1-5	.	.	TGTGCCAGTAGTATAGTGGCAAATCAGCCCCAGCATTTT	CASSIVANQPQHF
TRBV6-6	TRBJ2-7	TRBD1	.	TGTGCCAGCAGTTACTCGAGGCAGGGGGCCTCCTACGAGCAGTACTTC	CASSYSRQGASYEQYF
TRBV13	TRBJ2-2	.	.	TGTGCCAGCAGCTTAAGGGGGAGCACCGGGGAGCTGTTTTTT	CASSLRGSTGELFF
TRBV6-5	TRBJ1-2	TRBD1	few	TGTGCCAGCAGTTATCAGGGGGCGGGTGGCTACACCTTC	CASSYQGAGGYTF
TRBV18	TRBJ1-1	TRBD1	few	TGTGCCAGCTCACCCACGACAGGGGGGACTGAAGCTTTCTTT	CASSPTTGGTEAFF
TRBV5-4	TRBJ1-6	.	.	TGTGCCAGCAGCCCGCAGGGGACGGATTCACCCCTCCACTTT	CASSPQGTDSPLHF
TRBV5-1	TRBJ2-7	TRBD1	.	TGCGCCAGCAGCTGGACAGGGCTCTACGAGCAGTACTTC	CASSWTGLYEQYF
TRBV11-3	TRBJ2-1	TRBD1	.	TGTGCCAGCAGCTTAGACGGCGGGACAGGGAGCTCCTACAATGAGCAGTTCTTC	CASSLDGGTGSSYNEQFF
TRBV6-6	TRBJ1-5	.	once	TGTGCCAGCAGTTACTCGCGAGATAGCAATCAGCCCCAGCATTTT	CASSYSRDSNQPQHF
TRBV9	TRBJ2-6	.	.	TGTGCCAGCAGCGTGGGGGGAACTGGGGCCAACGTCCTGACTTTC	CASSVGGTGANVLTF
TRBV27	TRBJ2-7	.	.	TGTGCCAGCAGCGCAGCGGCTCCCTTACTCGAGCAGTACTTC	CASSAAAPLLEQYF
TRBV7-3	TRBJ2-6	.	.	TGTGCCAGCAGCCAAATGGGGGGGCAGGGGGCGTCGGGCAACTCTGGGGCCAACGTCCTGACTTTC	CASSQMGGQGASGNSGANVLTF
TRBV9	TRBJ1-3	TRBD1	.	TGTGCCAGCAGCCTTACAGGGGTCGGGAACACCATATATTTT	CASSLTGVGNTIYF
TRBV6-1	TRBJ2-2	.	few	TGTGCCAGCAGGATGTTCCAGGTGAACACCGGGGAGCTGTTTTTT	CASRMFQVNTGELFF
TRBV28	TRBJ2-7	TRBD2	.	TGTGCCGCTTCCGGGACTAGCGGGAGAATCTCCTACGAGCAGTACTTC	CAASGTSGRISYEQYF
TRBV2	TRBJ1-2	.	few	TGTGCCAGCAGTGGGTACGGGTTTTGTGGCTACACCTTC	CASSGYGFCGYTF
TRBV7-6	TRBJ2-1	TRBD2	.	TGTGCCAGCAGCTCAAGCGGGAGGGCCCACAATGAGCAGTTCTTC	CASSSSGRAHNEQFF
TRBV7-2	TRBJ1-1	TRBD1	.	TGTGCCAGCAGCCCCTCGGGACAGGGTAACGCTGAAGCTTTCTTT	CASSPSGQGNAEAFF
TRBV4-1	TRBJ1-3	.	.	TGCGCCAGCAGCCAAGATTGGAGTAAGGGAAACACCATATATTTT	CASSQDWSKGNTIYF
TRBV9	TRBJ1-2	TRBD1	.	TGTGCCAGCAGCGGCGGACAGGGGTATCATGGCTACACCTTC	CASSGGQGYHGYTF
TRBV30	TRBJ1-1	TRBD1	few	TGTGCCTGGATACCAGGGGGCATCCGGACGGGGACTGAAGCTTTCTTT	CAWIPGGIRTGTEAFF
TRBV7-2	TRBJ1-1	.	.	TGTGCCAGCAGCTTAGCGGCAGGGAGGTACACTGAAGCTTTCTTT	CASSLAAGRYTEAFF
TRBV6-5	TRBJ2-7	TRBD1	.	TGTGCCAGCAGTTTGAGGGGGCAGCTCTACGAGCAGTACTTC	CASSLRGQLYEQYF
TRBV7-9	TRBJ2-7	.	.	TGTGCCAGCAGCGACCGCACACAGGAAAACTACGAGCAGTACTTC	CASSDRTQENYEQYF
TRBV7-3	TRBJ2-3	TRBD2	.	TGTGCCAGCAGCTTCACTAGCGGGAGCACAGATACGCAGTATTTT	CASSFTSGSTDTQYF
TRBV28	TRBJ2-1	TRBD2	.	TGTGCCAGCTCCTCCAGCGGGGCGGGGAACAATGAGCAGTTCTTC	CASSSSGAGNNEQFF
TRBV6-6	TRBJ1-4	.	.	TGTGCCAGCAGTCCGACAGGTCTCTACGAAAAACTGTTTTTT	CASSPTGLYEKLFF
TRBV2	TRBJ1-5	.	once	TGTGCCAGCAGTGATAGTCAGCCCCAGCATTTT	CASSDSQPQHF
TRBV5-4	TRBJ1-4	.	.	TGTGCCAGCAGCTCACGGGGGTGGGAAAAACTGTTTTTT	CASSSRGWEKLFF
TRBV23-1	TRBJ2-7	TRBD2	.	TGCGCCAGCAGTCAACGGCGTTGGGGAAAGCGGGAGTTCAACGAGCAGTACTTC	CASSQRRWGKREFNEQYF
TRBV2	TRBJ2-4	.	.	TGTGCCAGCAGAGCCGACCCAGGCATTCAGTACTTC	CASRADPGIQYF
TRBV6-1	TRBJ1-3	.	few	TGTGCCAGCAGTTCTAATGGAAACACCATATATTTT	CASSSNGNTIYF
TRBV5-1	TRBJ2-7	TRBD2	.	TGCGCCAGCGGTACATCGGGGGGCGGGAGGAACGAGCAGTACTTC	CASGTSGGGRNEQYF
TRBV6-1	TRBJ1-5	.	.	TGTGCCAGCAGTGAACCAGGGATACATCAGCCCCAGCATTTT	CASSEPGIHQPQHF
TRBV5-1	TRBJ2-2	TRBD2	.	TGCGCCAGCAGGCTAGCGGGAGCAAACACCGGGGAGCTGTTTTTT	CASRLAGANTGELFF
TRBV6-1	TRBJ2-7	TRBD2	.	TGTGCCAGCACCACTAGCGGGATGGTTTACGAGCAGTACTTC	CASTTSGMVYEQYF
TRBV7-9	TRBJ1-2	TRBD1	.	TGTGCCAGCAGCTTAGAGGGCAGGGGGTATGGCTACACCTTC	CASSLEGRGYGYTF
TRBV19	TRBJ2-3	TRBD2	.	TGTGCCAGTAGTCCCCCCGGACTAGCCGTGACGCAGTATTTT	CASSPPGLAVTQYF
TRBV7-9	TRBJ1-3	.	few	TGTGCCAGCAGCTTAGGTAGTTCGGGAAACACCATATATTTT	CASSLGSSGNTIYF
TRBV19	TRBJ2-7	.	.	TGTGCCAGTAGTCCACGAGCGGGCTCCTTCTACGAGCAGTACTTC	CASSPRAGSFYEQYF
TRBV30	TRBJ1-5	.	.	TGTGCCTGGACTAAGACAGGAGACAATCAGCCCCAGCATTTT	CAWTKTGDNQPQHF
TRBV28	TRBJ1-4	TRBD1	.	TGTGCCAGCAGAGTCCAACAGGGGTATGAAAAACTGTTTTTT	CASRVQQGYEKLFF
TRBV28	TRBJ1-5	.	.	TGTGCCAGCAGCCGTATCTATAATCAGCCCCAGCATTTT	CASSRIYNQPQHF
TRBV7-9	TRBJ2-1	.	few	TGTGCCAGCAGCTCACGCGGACTATACTCCTACAATGAGCAGTTCTTC	CASSSRGLYSYNEQFF
TRBV6-5	TRBJ1-5	.	.	TGTGCCAGCAGTTTTGGGCAGGGCAATCAGCCCCAGCATTTT	CASSFGQGNQPQHF
TRBV6-6	TRBJ2-7	.	once	TGTGCCAGCAGTTACCGGGACTCCTCCTACGAGCAGTACTTC	CASSYRDSSYEQYF
TRBV2	TRBJ1-5	TRBD1	.	TGTGCCAGCACTTTTTCAGGGGGCAGCAATCAGCCCCAGCATTTT	CASTFSGGSNQPQHF
TRBV29-1	TRBJ2-1	TRBD2	.	TGCAGCGTCCACTCCGGGGGGTGGGATGAGCAGTTCTTC	CSVHSGGWDEQFF
TRBV7-9	TRBJ2-3	.	.	TGTGCCAGCAGCTTTAGCCTTGTGGACTACACAGATACGCAGTATTTT	CASSFSLVDYTDTQYF
TRBV12-1	TRBJ2-1	.	.	TGTGCCAGCAGCTTTGGTCTAGCGCCTAACAATGAGCAGTTCTTC	CASSFGLAPNNEQFF
TRBV30	TRBJ1-6	.	.	TGTGCCTGGACTGTCCCGGACAGCTCCTATAATTCACCCCTCCACTTT	CAWTVPDSSYNSPLHF
TRBV27	TRBJ1-1	.	.	TGTGCCAGCAGCATGAGGCGGGGGGGCACTGAAGCTTTCTTT	CASSMRRGGTEAFF
TRBV7-2	TRBJ1-1	TRBD1	.	TGTGCCAGCAGCCGAGACCACAGGGGAACTGAAGCTTTCTTT	CASSRDHRGTEAFF
TRBV28	TRBJ1-5	.	few	TGTGCCAGCAGCGACATCCCCAGCAATCAGCCCCAGCATTTT	CASSDIPSNQPQHF